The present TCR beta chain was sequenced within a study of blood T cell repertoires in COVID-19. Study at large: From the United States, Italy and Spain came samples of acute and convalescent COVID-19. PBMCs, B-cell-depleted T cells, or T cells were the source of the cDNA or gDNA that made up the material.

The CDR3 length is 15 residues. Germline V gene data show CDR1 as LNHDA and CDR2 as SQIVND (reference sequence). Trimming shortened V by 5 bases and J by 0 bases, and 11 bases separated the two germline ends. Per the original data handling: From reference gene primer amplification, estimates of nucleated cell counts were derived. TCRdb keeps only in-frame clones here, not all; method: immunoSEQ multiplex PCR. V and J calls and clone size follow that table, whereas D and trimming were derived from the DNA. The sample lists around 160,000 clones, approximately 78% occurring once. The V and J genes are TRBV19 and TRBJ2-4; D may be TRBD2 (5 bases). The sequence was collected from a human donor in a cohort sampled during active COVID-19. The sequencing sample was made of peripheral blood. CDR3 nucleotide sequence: TGTGCCAGTAGTGCCGGACTGAAAGCCAAAAACATTCAGTACTTC. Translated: CASSAGLKAKNIQYF.